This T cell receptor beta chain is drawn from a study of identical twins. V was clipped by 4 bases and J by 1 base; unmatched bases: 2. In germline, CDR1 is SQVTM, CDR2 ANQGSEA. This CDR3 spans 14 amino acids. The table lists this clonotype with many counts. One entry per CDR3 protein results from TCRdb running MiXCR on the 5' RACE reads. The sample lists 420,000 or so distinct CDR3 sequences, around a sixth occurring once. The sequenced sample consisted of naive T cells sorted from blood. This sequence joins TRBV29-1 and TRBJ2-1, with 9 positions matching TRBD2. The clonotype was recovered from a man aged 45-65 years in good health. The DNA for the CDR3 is TGCAGCGTTGGACTAGCGGCTTCCTACAATGAGCAGTTCTTC. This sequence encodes CSVGLAASYNEQFF.